One sample yielded the 18 T cell receptor beta chains listed below, sequenced in a study of shared clonotypes between healthy human individuals (dated by TCRdb to about 2020). For the CD8 naive samples, CD45RO-negative cells were positively selected for CCR7, yielding a CD45RA+CCR7+ population from which TemRA cells were excluded. Library creation used the immunoSEQ multiplex PCR assay. What TCRdb holds here is the immuneACCESS table cut down to in-frame rearrangements. Part of the clones is not present; checked against another copy, under half of the missing clones reflect an unresolved V gene, and the others are unexplained. Within this sample are 450,000 to 700,000 clones, with 95% of them counted one time only. The top ten constitute less than 0.13% of the sample. Sequenced input: naive CD8+ T cells sorted from blood. The cell subset or site label, as the study defines it: CD45RA+CCR7+. The origin of the receptors is a woman in her 30s in good health.

The V gene is TRBV29-1, the J gene TRBJ2-7; D unresolved. With 1 base removed from V and 0 bases from J, the gap between germline ends came to 10 bases. Germline CDR1 SQVTM, CDR2 ANQGSEA. CDR3 length: 14 amino acids. The CDR3 DNA follows: TGCAGCGTTGAAGCCGGGCCCAGCTCCTACGAGCAGTACTTC. Its protein is CSVEAGPSSYEQYF.

The genes are TRBV7-2 and TRBJ2-1, with 8 bases aligning to TRBD2. The CDR3 length is 14 residues. With V trimmed by 1 base and J by 6 bases, 2 bases remained unmatched. Germline-derived CDR1 and CDR2 are SGHTA and FQGNSA. The CDR3 DNA is TGTGCCAGCAGCTTAGTGCTAGCGGGCAATGAGCAGTTCTTC. Translating gives CASSLVLAGNEQFF.

The chain carries TRBV28 and TRBJ2-1, with 10 nucleotides matching TRBD2. Germline CDR1 MDHEN, CDR2 SYDVKM. This CDR3 is built from 17 residues. Trimming cost V 4 bases and J 2 bases; bases outside gene matches: 8. This CDR3 reads CASSSSPGTSAYNEQFF. The CDR3 DNA sequence: TGTGCCAGCAGTTCTTCCCCCGGGACTAGCGCCTACAATGAGCAGTTCTTC. The variable domain in full, completed from reference TRBV28 and TRBJ2-1, reads DVKVTQSSRYLVKRTGEKVFLECVQDMDHENMFWYRQDPGLGLRLIYFSYDVKMKEKGDIPEGYSVSREKKERFSLILESASTNQTSMYLCASSSSPGTSAYNEQFFGPGTRLTVL.

The chain recombines TRBV4-1 with TRBJ2-7, with D perhaps matching TRBD2 (5 bases). Germline V gene lookup returns CDR1 MGHRA and CDR2 YSYEKL. The CDR3 is 17 residues long. The ends were cut back, 0 bases at V and 0 bases at J, with 15 bases in the middle. CDR3 sequence (DNA): TGCGCCAGCAGCCAAGAGACGACCGGGATCACCTCCTACGAGCAGTACTTC. It translates to CASSQETTGITSYEQYF.

The genes are TRBV5-4 and TRBJ1-4, with 9 bases that match TRBD1. Germline lookup yields CDR1 SGHNT and CDR2 YYREEE (reference sequence). With V trimmed by 4 bases and J by 8 bases, 6 bases remained unmatched. The CDR3 contains 14 residues. Here the CDR3 DNA reads TGTGCCAGCAGCAAGGGACAGGGTGACGAAAAACTGTTTTTT. This gives the protein CASSKGQGDEKLFF.

The gene calls are TRBV9 and TRBJ2-7; 9 bases fit TRBD1. The CDR3 sequence is 15 residues long. From germline, CDR1 is SGDLS and CDR2 YYNGEE. V lost 2 bases and J lost 1; bases outside the gene matches: 4. The CDR3 nucleotides are TGTGCCAGCAGCGTGGGACAGGGAGATTCCTACGAGCAGTACTTC. Protein product: CASSVGQGDSYEQYF. Drawing the rest from reference TRBV9 and TRBJ2-7, the complete variable domain is DSGVTQTPKHLITATGQRVTLRCSPRSGDLSVYWYQQSLDQGLQFLIQYYNGEERAKGNILERFSAQQFPDLHSELNLSSLELGDSALYFCASSVGQGDSYEQYFGPGTRLTVT.

The chain joins TRBV19 to TRBJ1-6, with TRBD1 as a possible D gene (5 bases). V lost 7 bases to trimming and J lost 5 bases, with 15 bases between them. Germline assignment: CDR1 LNHDA and CDR2 SQIVND (reference sequence). The CDR3 runs 15 residues. The CDR3 coding sequence is TGTGCCAGTACTGCGAGGGACCTGAATAATTCACCCCTCCACTTT. Protein product: CASTARDLNNSPLHF.

The J gene is TRBJ2-1, the V gene TRBV28, with 7 bases aligning to TRBD2. V lost 6 bases to trimming and J lost 8 bases; unmatched junction nucleotides: 7. Germline values: CDR1 MDHEN, CDR2 SYDVKM. The CDR3 sequence is 13 residues long. CDR3 nucleotides: TGTGCCAGCAGCATGGGAGGGGCGGATGAGCAGTTCTTC. Translation gives CASSMGGADEQFF.

This clone was recorded only once. V and J are TRBV5-4 and TRBJ2-7; a possible D gene is TRBD1 (6 bases). CDR1 SGHNT and CDR2 YYREEE come from the germline V gene (reference sequence). Trimming stripped 4 bases from V and 3 bases from J, with 17 bases between. The length of the CDR3 is 15 residues. CDR3 amino acids: CASSKQGNLNYEQYF. The CDR3 bases are TGTGCCAGCAGCAAACAGGGAAATCTTAACTACGAGCAGTACTTC. The whole variable domain, filled in from reference TRBV5-4 and TRBJ2-7, reads ETGVTQSPTHLIKTRGQQVTLRCSSQSGHNTVSWYQQALGQGPQFIFQYYREEENGRGNFPPRFSGLQFPNYSSELNVNALELDDSALYLCASSKQGNLNYEQYFGPGTRLTVT.

The gene calls are TRBV13 and TRBJ2-7, with D unresolved. Trimming took off 0 bases at V and 2 bases at J, with 5 bases between the two ends. Per germline, CDR1 PRHDT and CDR2 FYEKMQ (reference sequence). The CDR3 extends over 13 amino acids. CDR3 DNA: TGTGCCAGCAGCTTAGGCGTTACCTACGAGCAGTACTTC. Residues: CASSLGVTYEQYF.

This chain joins TRBV4-1 and TRBJ2-5, with 9 positions matching TRBD2. The CDR3 length is 15 residues. The J segment lost 1 base and the V segment lost 3 bases, leaving 3 bases of the junction unmatched. Germline assignment: CDR1 MGHRA and CDR2 YSYEKL. The CDR3 DNA reads as TGCGCCAGCAGCCACCCGACTAGCGGCCAAGAGACCCAGTACTTC. Translating it yields CASSHPTSGQETQYF.

A note on this clone: Other DNA sequences in this sample translate to the same CDR3. The V and J genes are TRBV6-1 and TRBJ2-7, with TRBD2 identical over 9 bases. Germline-derived CDR1 and CDR2 are MNHNS and SASEGT. The CDR3 extends over 13 amino acids. The V gene end was trimmed by 3 bases and the J gene end by 4 bases; junction bases not matched to a gene: 1. The CDR3 is CASSDSGSYEQYF. CDR3 bases: TGTGCCAGCAGTGATAGCGGGAGTTACGAGCAGTACTTC.

The V and J genes are TRBV2 and TRBJ2-2, with TRBD2 as a possible D gene (7 bases). The CDR3 is 16 residues long. Trimming shortened V by 7 bases and J by 7 bases, and 22 bases separated the two germline ends. Looked up from germline, CDR1 is SNHLY and CDR2 is FYNNEI. The CDR3 loop is CASTQGGEGRGGELFF. CDR3 DNA sequence: TGTGCCAGCACCCAAGGGGGGGAGGGCCGTGGCGGGGAGCTGTTTTTT. The complete variable domain, with remaining parts taken from reference TRBV2 and TRBJ2-2, reads EPEVTQTPSHQVTQMGQEVILRCVPISNHLYFYWYRQILGQKVEFLVSFYNNEISEKSEIFDDQFSVERPDGSNFTLKIRSTKLEDSAMYFCASTQGGEGRGGELFFGEGSRLTVL.

This clone was observed a single time. The chain employs TRBV27 and TRBJ2-7; TRBD2 might be the D (6 bases). The CDR3 runs 14 residues. The V gene lost 8 bases and the J gene lost 0 bases, with 14 bases spanning the gap. Germline loops: CDR1 MNHEY, CDR2 SMNVEV (reference sequence). CDR3 protein: CASRGTPYSYEQYF. Written as DNA, the CDR3 is TGTGCCAGCCGTGGGACTCCCTACTCCTACGAGCAGTACTTC.

V gene TRBV9 combines with J gene TRBJ2-6; TRBD1 aligns across 8 bases. CDR3 length equals 18 residues. Germline CDR1 is SGDLS and CDR2 is YYNGEE. J was trimmed by 4 bases and V by 1 base; bases with no gene match: 10. In DNA form, the CDR3 reads TGTGCCAGCAGCGTACGGGACAGGTTCTACGGGGGGGCCAACGTCCTGACTTTC. Translated: CASSVRDRFYGGANVLTF. Combining the CDR3 with reference TRBV9 and TRBJ2-6 gives the whole variable domain DSGVTQTPKHLITATGQRVTLRCSPRSGDLSVYWYQQSLDQGLQFLIQYYNGEERAKGNILERFSAQQFPDLHSELNLSSLELGDSALYFCASSVRDRFYGGANVLTFGAGSRLTVL.

The rearrangement joins TRBV6-6 to TRBJ2-1; a weak D match, TRBD1 (6 bases). V dropped 4 bases and J dropped 4 bases, with 14 bases sitting between them. The germline V gene has CDR1 MNHNY and CDR2 SVGAGI (reference sequence). The CDR3 runs 15 residues. The CDR3 is CASSSAGVSYNEQFF. CDR3 bases: TGTGCCAGCAGTTCGGCAGGGGTCAGTTACAATGAGCAGTTCTTC.

This rearrangement joins TRBV9 to TRBJ1-1; D ambiguous. The CDR3 has 14 amino acids. The germline CDR1 and CDR2 sequences are SGDLS and YYNGEE. Trimming removed 3 bases from V and 6 bases from J, with 15 bases in between. In DNA form, the CDR3 reads TGTGCCAGCAGCGAACTAAGGGTGAGCGCTGAAGCTTTCTTT. This translates into CASSELRVSAEAFF.

This clone came up once. The J gene is TRBJ2-2, the V gene TRBV7-2, with D possibly TRBD2 on 6 matching bases. Trimming cost V 3 bases and J 6 bases, with 14 bases left between them. Germline-derived CDR1 and CDR2 are SGHTA and FQGNSA. The CDR3 contains 15 residues. The CDR3 DNA sequence: TGTGCCAGCAGCTTTGGAGGGCCAGGATCCGGGGAGCTGTTTTTT. This encodes CASSFGGPGSGELFF.